These 24 T cell receptor beta chains originate from one sample sequenced in a study of blood T cell repertoires in COVID-19. Some clones are missing from TCRdb's copy, which holds only in-frame ones; the method was immunoSEQ multiplex PCR. This sample has around 200,000 clones, with around 88% found just once. Sequencing was done on a sample of peripheral blood. The receptors here all came from a man aged 50 to 60 with active or convalescent COVID-19.

This chain joins TRBV5-6 and TRBJ1-2, with D unresolved. Per the germline V gene, CDR1 is SGHDT and CDR2 is YYEEEE. The CDR3 is 14 residues long. V was pared by 2 bases and J by 6 bases, with 14 bases between. DNA of the CDR3: TGTGCCAGCAGCTTACCCCGGCAAGAGGATGGCTACACCTTC. Amino acid sequence: CASSLPRQEDGYTF.

The chain carries TRBV3-1 (or the pseudogene TRBV3-2) and TRBJ1-2, with TRBD1 matching 11 bases. Germline CDR1 LGHDT, CDR2 YNNKEL (reference sequence). The CDR3 totals 14 residues. The V gene end was trimmed by 1 base and the J gene end by 7 bases; junction bases not matched to a gene: 2. CDR3: CASSQGDRGSGYTF. The CDR3 bases are TGTGCCAGCAGCCAAGGGGACAGGGGGTCTGGCTACACCTTC.

This clone was counted only a few times. The chain has TRBV6-5 and TRBJ1-5; no reliable D call. The CDR3 is 14 amino acids. Germline V lookup: CDR1 MNHEY, CDR2 SVGAGI. V lost 6 bases and J lost 1, with 10 bases in between. The CDR3 loop is CASSPDWSNQPQHF. The CDR3 nucleotides read TGTGCCAGCAGCCCCGACTGGAGCAATCAGCCCCAGCATTTT.

In this sample, this clone turned up a few times. The rearrangement links TRBV4-2 to TRBJ2-7; TRBD2 aligns across 10 bases. Per germline, CDR1 LGHNA and CDR2 YNFKEQ. The CDR3 is 15 amino acids. J lost 2 bases, V lost 4 bases, and 5 bases had no gene match. The chain's CDR3 is CASSPSLAGTYEQYF. CDR3 sequence (DNA): TGTGCCAGCAGCCCGTCACTAGCGGGGACCTACGAGCAGTACTTC.

The rearrangement uses TRBV12-5 and TRBJ1-2; 8 bases map to TRBD1. V dropped 7 bases and J dropped 8; count of bases not matched to a gene: 12. Germline CDR1 LGHNT, CDR2 FRNRAP. The CDR3 sequence is 14 residues long. In DNA, the CDR3 is TGTGCTAGTGCCCCGGACAGGGCCCTATCGGGCTACACCTTC. The encoded protein is CASAPDRALSGYTF.

This chain uses TRBV18 with TRBJ1-2; 10 positions match TRBD1. There are 15 residues in the CDR3. V dropped 3 bases and J dropped 6; count of bases not matched to a gene: 7. Germline lookup yields CDR1 KGHSH and CDR2 LQKENI. CDR3 residues: CASSPDVDRGHGYTF. DNA of the CDR3: TGTGCCAGCTCACCCGATGTAGACAGGGGGCATGGCTACACCTTC.

J is TRBJ2-3 and V is TRBV6-5; D is ambiguous. The CDR3 extends over 11 amino acids. Germline V gene sequence: CDR1 MNHEY, CDR2 SVGAGI. V was clipped by 7 bases and J by 11 bases, with 13 bases between them. The CDR3 DNA follows: TGTGCCAGCACAGGCCAACTTAAGCAGTATTTT. It yields the protein CASTGQLKQYF.

The V and J genes are TRBV5-1 and TRBJ2-7, with 7 nucleotides matching TRBD2. Germline assignment: CDR1 SGHRS and CDR2 YFSETQ. This CDR3 has 14 amino acids. Losses at the gene ends were 4 bases for V and 5 bases for J; bases not matched to a gene: 9. For the CDR3, the DNA is TGCGCCAGCAGCCTTCGGGAGGCGGGGAACGAGCAGTACTTC. This gives the protein CASSLREAGNEQYF.

The chain recombines TRBV16 with TRBJ2-7, with D maybe TRBD2 (7 bases). The CDR3 has 20 amino acids. Germline assignment: CDR1 KGHSY and CDR2 FQNENV. V was shortened by 1 base and J by 0 bases, with 25 bases between the two germline ends. The CDR3 here is CASSQFRGGARRPSSYEQYF. CDR3 coding DNA: TGTGCCAGCAGCCAATTTAGGGGGGGCGCCCGGCGGCCCAGCTCCTACGAGCAGTACTTC.

The V call is TRBV3-1 (or the pseudogene TRBV3-2), the J call TRBJ2-7; no definite D call. CDR3 length: 13 amino acids. Deletions cut 4 bases from V and 1 base from J, with 8 bases between. Looked up from germline, CDR1 is LGHDT and CDR2 is YNNKEL (reference sequence). The CDR3 spells CASSPDMSYEQYF. CDR3 nucleotides: TGTGCCAGCAGCCCCGACATGTCCTACGAGCAGTACTTC.

The gene calls are TRBV19 and TRBJ2-3; D is unclear. V lost 3 bases, J lost 8 bases, and 18 bases lay in between. Germline CDR1 reads LNHDA; CDR2 reads SQIVND (reference sequence). The CDR3 loop spans 15 amino acids. DNA of the CDR3: TGTGCCAGTAGTATGGGTTCGGGTCCGCCCGGTACGCAGTATTTT. Translating gives CASSMGSGPPGTQYF.

The V gene is TRBV5-1, the J gene TRBJ1-1; D is unclear. The CDR3 runs 14 residues. V was clipped by 3 bases and J by 1 base, with 10 bases between them. From germline, CDR1 is SGHRS and CDR2 YFSETQ. The CDR3 DNA follows: TGCGCCAGCAGCTCGTTGGCTGCGAACACTGAAGCTTTCTTT. Its translation: CASSSLAANTEAFF.

The gene calls are TRBV5-1 and TRBJ1-2; the match to TRBD1 covers 9 bases. This CDR3 spans 15 amino acids. Germline lookup yields CDR1 SGHRS and CDR2 YFSETQ. The J segment lost 7 bases and the V segment lost 4 bases, leaving 11 bases of the junction unmatched. CDR3 in DNA: TGCGCCAGCAGCACCCAACAGGGGGCGGGCCGTGGCTACACCTTC. This sequence encodes CASSTQQGAGRGYTF.

The chain has TRBV2 and TRBJ1-6, with TRBD1 as a possible D gene (6 bases). The germline CDR1 and CDR2 sequences are SNHLY and FYNNEI. CDR3 length: 16 amino acids. The V gene lost 3 bases and the J gene lost 5 bases, with 14 bases spanning the gap. Here the CDR3 DNA reads TGTGCCAGCAGTGAGGTTCGGACAGCTAATAATTCACCCCTCCACTTT. Its protein product is CASSEVRTANNSPLHF.

The chain carries TRBV19 and TRBJ1-5; tentatively, D is TRBD1 (6 bases). Germline V CDR1 and CDR2: LNHDA, SQIVND (reference sequence). The CDR3 is made up of 15 amino acids. V lost 6 bases to trimming and J lost 3 bases, with 15 bases between them. The CDR3 region is CASSFRQENNQPQHF. CDR3 sequence (DNA): TGTGCCAGTAGCTTCCGACAGGAAAACAATCAGCCCCAGCATTTT. The whole variable domain, filled in from reference TRBV19 and TRBJ1-5, reads DGGITQSPKYLFRKEGQNVTLSCEQNLNHDAMYWYRQDPGQGLRLIYYSQIVNDFQKGDIAEGYSVSREKKESFPLTVTSAQKNPTAFYLCASSFRQENNQPQHFGDGTRLSIL.

Here the CDR3 DNA reads TGTGCCATCAGTGAGCGGACACTGAACACTGAAGCTTTCTTT. This translates into CAISERTLNTEAFF. J is TRBJ1-1 and V is TRBV10-3; perhaps TRBD1 as D (5 bases). This CDR3 contains 14 residues. V lost 2 bases and J lost 0, with 7 bases in between. Germline V lookup: CDR1 ENHRY, CDR2 SYGVKD.

The chain recombines TRBV5-1 with TRBJ1-4; 9 nucleotides align to TRBD1. The V gene's germline CDR1 is SGHRS and CDR2 YFSETQ. With 0 bases clipped from V and 5 bases from J, the junction kept 2 bases outside the gene matches. This CDR3 is 15 amino acids long. DNA for the CDR3: TGCGCCAGCAGCTTGGTTGGGACAGGGAATGAAAAACTGTTTTTT. Its protein product is CASSLVGTGNEKLFF.

The chain couples TRBV7-2 to TRBJ2-5; unclear D gene. Trimming cost V 5 bases and J 5 bases, with 18 bases left between them. Germline V gene data show CDR1 as SGHTA and CDR2 as FQGNSA. The CDR3 contains 15 residues. The CDR3 protein is CASSPLSSVWETQYF. In DNA form, the CDR3 reads TGTGCCAGCAGCCCACTAAGCAGCGTGTGGGAGACCCAGTACTTC.

The rearrangement uses TRBV2 and TRBJ1-2, with a tentative D call TRBD1 (6 bases). V was cut by 1 base and J by 7 bases, with 7 bases left in between. This CDR3 contains 12 residues. Looked up from germline, CDR1 is SNHLY and CDR2 is FYNNEI. CDR3 amino acids: CASSEGTVGYTF. CDR3 coding DNA: TGTGCCAGCAGTGAAGGGACAGTTGGCTACACCTTC.

This clone was counted between two and nine times. The sample has other DNA sequences that encode this CDR3 too. The rearrangement uses TRBV2 and TRBJ1-2, with D possibly being TRBD1 (6 bases). The CDR3 has 13 amino acids. Germline lookup yields CDR1 SNHLY and CDR2 FYNNEI. Trimming left V 3 bases short and J 3 bases short, with 8 bases between. The CDR3 loop is CASSEDRDYGYTF. As DNA, the CDR3 is TGTGCCAGCAGTGAGGACAGAGACTATGGCTACACCTTC.

This rearrangement joins TRBV5-1 to TRBJ2-5; 7 nucleotides line up with TRBD2. Germline V gene data show CDR1 as SGHRS and CDR2 as YFSETQ. V was clipped by 4 bases and J by 5 bases; unmatched bases: 11. This CDR3 has 15 amino acids. This CDR3 is CASSVLGGRGETQYF. Written as DNA, the CDR3 is TGCGCCAGCAGCGTCTTAGGCGGGAGAGGGGAGACCCAGTACTTC.

In this sample, this clone turned up many times. This rearrangement joins TRBV19 to TRBJ2-7; TRBD1 agrees at 10 bases. This CDR3 has 17 residues. Trimming removed 5 bases from V and 2 bases from J; junction bases left unmatched: 12. CDR1 LNHDA and CDR2 SQIVND come from the germline V gene (reference sequence). The CDR3 region is CASSSPVGQGPTYEQYF. The CDR3 DNA sequence: TGTGCCAGTAGTTCCCCCGTGGGACAGGGGCCCACCTACGAGCAGTACTTC.

In this sample, this clone turned up once. The chain combines TRBV10-3 with TRBJ1-2, with 10 bases lining up with TRBD1. The CDR3 extends over 14 amino acids. V was clipped by 6 bases and J by 5 bases; unmatched bases: 6. The germline CDR1 and CDR2 sequences are ENHRY and SYGVKD. The CDR3 DNA follows: TGTGCCATCAGGCCCGGGACAGGGGTGTATGGCTACACCTTC. Its protein product is CAIRPGTGVYGYTF.

This clone showed up just once. The V and J genes are TRBV29-1 and TRBJ2-7, with TRBD1 as a possible D gene (6 bases). V was shortened by 6 bases and J by 4 bases, with 13 bases between the two germline ends. In germline, CDR1 is SQVTM, CDR2 ANQGSEA. The CDR3 contains 12 residues. CDR3 nucleotide sequence: TGCAGCGTGACAGGTTTCTCTTACGAGCAGTACTTC. It yields the protein CSVTGFSYEQYF.